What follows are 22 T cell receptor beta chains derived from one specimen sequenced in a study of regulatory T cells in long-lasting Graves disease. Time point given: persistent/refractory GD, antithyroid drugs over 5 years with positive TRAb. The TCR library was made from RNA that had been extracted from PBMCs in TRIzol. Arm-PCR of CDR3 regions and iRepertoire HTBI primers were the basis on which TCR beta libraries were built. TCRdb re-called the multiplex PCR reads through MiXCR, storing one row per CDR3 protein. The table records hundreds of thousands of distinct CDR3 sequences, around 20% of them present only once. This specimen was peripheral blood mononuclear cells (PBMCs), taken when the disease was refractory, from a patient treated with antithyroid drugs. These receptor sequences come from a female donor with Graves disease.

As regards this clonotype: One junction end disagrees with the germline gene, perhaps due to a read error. CDR3 DNA: TGTGCCAGCACTATCGGACAGCCAGAGCTCTTC. Its translation: CASTIGQPELF. The chain carries TRBV6-1 and TRBJ1-2, with D tentatively TRBD1 (6 bases). CDR1 MNHNS and CDR2 SASEGT come from the germline V gene. The CDR3 covers 11 residues.

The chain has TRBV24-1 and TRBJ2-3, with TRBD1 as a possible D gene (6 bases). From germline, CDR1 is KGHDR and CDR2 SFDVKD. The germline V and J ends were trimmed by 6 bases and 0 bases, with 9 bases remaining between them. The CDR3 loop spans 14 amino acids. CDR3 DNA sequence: TGTGCCACCAGTCCCCAGGGGAGCACAGATACGCAGTATTTT. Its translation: CATSPQGSTDTQYF.

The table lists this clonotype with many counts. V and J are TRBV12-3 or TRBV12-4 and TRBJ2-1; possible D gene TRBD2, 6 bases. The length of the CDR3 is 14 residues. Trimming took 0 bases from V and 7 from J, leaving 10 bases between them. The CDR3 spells CASSLAGGVNEQFF. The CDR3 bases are TGTGCCAGCAGTTTAGCGGGAGGTGTAAATGAGCAGTTCTTC.

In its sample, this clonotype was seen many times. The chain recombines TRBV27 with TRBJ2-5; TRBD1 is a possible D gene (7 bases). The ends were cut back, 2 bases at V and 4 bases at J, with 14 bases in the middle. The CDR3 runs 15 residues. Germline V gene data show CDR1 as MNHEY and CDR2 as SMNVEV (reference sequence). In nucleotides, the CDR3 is TGTGCCAGCAGTTTACAGGGGGGTTATCGAGAGACCCAGTACTTC. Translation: CASSLQGGYRETQYF.

The CDR3 spells CASSPSEGAQGNIQYF. The CDR3 DNA reads as TGTGCCAGCAGTCCATCGGAGGGGGCGCAAGGGAACATTCAGTACTTC. This chain links TRBV12-3 or TRBV12-4 with TRBJ2-4; D may be TRBD1 (7 bases). The CDR3 loop spans 16 amino acids. The V end lost 5 bases, the J end lost 7 bases, and 21 bases lay between the germline ends.

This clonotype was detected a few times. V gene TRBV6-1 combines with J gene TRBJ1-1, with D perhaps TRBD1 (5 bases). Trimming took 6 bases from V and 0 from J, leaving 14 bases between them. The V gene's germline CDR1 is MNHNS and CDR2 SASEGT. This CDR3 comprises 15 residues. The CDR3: CASRFRGLLNTEAFF. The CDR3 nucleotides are TGTGCCAGCAGATTTAGGGGACTCTTGAACACTGAAGCTTTCTTT.

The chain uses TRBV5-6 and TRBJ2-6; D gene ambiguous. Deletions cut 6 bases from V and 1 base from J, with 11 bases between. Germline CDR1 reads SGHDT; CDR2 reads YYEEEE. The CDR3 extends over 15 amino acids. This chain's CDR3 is CASIRTGSGANVLTF. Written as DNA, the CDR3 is TGTGCCAGCATCCGAACGGGTTCTGGGGCCAACGTCCTGACTTTC.

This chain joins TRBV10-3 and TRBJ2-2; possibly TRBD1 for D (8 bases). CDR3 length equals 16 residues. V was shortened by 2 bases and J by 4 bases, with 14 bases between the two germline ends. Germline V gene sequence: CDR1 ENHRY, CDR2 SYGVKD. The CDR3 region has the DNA TGTGCCATCAGTGAGGGGGGGGACAGGTCCACCGGGGAGCTGTTTTTT. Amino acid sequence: CAISEGGDRSTGELFF.

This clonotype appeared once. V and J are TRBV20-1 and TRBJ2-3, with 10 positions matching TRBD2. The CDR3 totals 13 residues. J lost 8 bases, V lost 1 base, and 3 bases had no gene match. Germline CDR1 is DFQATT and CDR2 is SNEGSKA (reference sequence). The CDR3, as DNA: TGCAGTGCTAGAGGAGCGGGGGGGCGTACGCAGTATTTT. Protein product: CSARGAGGRTQYF.

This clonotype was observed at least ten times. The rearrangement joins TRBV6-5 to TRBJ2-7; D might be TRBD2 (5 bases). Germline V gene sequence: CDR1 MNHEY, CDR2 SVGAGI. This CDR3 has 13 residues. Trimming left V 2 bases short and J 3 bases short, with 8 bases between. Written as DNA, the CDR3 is TGTGCCAGCAGTTACCCGGGGAGCTACGAGCAGTACTTC. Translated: CASSYPGSYEQYF.

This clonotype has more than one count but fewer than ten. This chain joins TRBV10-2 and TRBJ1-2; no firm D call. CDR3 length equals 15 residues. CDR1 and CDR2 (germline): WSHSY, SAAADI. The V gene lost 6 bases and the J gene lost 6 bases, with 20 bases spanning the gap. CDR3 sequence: CASRKGSLRRDGYTF. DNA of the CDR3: TGCGCCAGCAGGAAAGGGAGTTTAAGGAGGGATGGCTACACCTTC.

The CDR3 DNA reads as TGCGCCAGCAGCCGAGCGGGACAGGGGGATACGCAGTATTTT. It translates to CASSRAGQGDTQYF. The chain carries TRBV4-1 and TRBJ2-3; 10 positions match TRBD1. The CDR3 length is 14 residues. Unmatched junction bases numbered 4, after V lost 4 bases and J lost 6 bases. Looked up from germline, CDR1 is MGHRA and CDR2 is YSYEKL.

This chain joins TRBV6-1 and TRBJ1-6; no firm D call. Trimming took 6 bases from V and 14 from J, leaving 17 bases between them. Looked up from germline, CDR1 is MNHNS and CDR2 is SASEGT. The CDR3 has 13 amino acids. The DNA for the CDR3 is TGTGCCAGCAGGCTCCTGGGGATGACCACCCTCCACTTT. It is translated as CASRLLGMTTLHF.

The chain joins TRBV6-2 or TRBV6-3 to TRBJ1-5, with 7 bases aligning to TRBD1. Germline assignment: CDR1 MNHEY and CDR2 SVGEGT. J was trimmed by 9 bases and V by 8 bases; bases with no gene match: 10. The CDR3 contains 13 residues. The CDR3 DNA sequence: TGTGCCAGCCGATGGGACAGACTTCGGCCCCAGCATTTT. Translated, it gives CASRWDRLRPQHF.

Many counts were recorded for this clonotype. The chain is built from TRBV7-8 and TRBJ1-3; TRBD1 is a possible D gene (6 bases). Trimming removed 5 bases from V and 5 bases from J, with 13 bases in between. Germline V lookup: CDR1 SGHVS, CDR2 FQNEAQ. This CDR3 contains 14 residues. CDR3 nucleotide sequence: TGTGCCAGCAGCATAATTACAGGGCGAAACACCATATATTTT. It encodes CASSIITGRNTIYF.

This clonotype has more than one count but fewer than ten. CDR3 in DNA: TGCAGTGCCTTAACAGGGACGAGGAACTATGGCTACACCTTC. Its translation is CSALTGTRNYGYTF. The chain carries TRBV20-1 and TRBJ1-2; tentatively, D is TRBD1 (6 bases). V lost 6 bases and J 2 bases, leaving 16 bases between the germline ends. The V gene's germline CDR1 is DFQATT and CDR2 SNEGSKA (reference sequence). This CDR3 spans 14 amino acids.

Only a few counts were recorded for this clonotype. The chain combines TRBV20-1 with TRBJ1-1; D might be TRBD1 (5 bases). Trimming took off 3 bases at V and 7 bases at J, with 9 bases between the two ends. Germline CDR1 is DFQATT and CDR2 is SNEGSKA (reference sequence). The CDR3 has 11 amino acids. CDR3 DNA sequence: TGCAGTGCTAGGGAGACAGATGAAGCTTTCTTT. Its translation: CSARETDEAFF.

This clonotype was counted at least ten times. CDR3 sequence reads: CASSVGGLASHEQYF. The CDR3 bases are TGTGCCAGCAGCGTAGGTGGACTAGCTTCCCACGAGCAGTACTTC. This chain uses TRBV9 with TRBJ2-7, with TRBD2 matching over 8 bases. This CDR3 is 15 amino acids long. Germline assignment: CDR1 SGDLS and CDR2 YYNGEE. Germline trimming cut 0 bases from V and 5 bases from J; bases unmatched to any gene: 7.

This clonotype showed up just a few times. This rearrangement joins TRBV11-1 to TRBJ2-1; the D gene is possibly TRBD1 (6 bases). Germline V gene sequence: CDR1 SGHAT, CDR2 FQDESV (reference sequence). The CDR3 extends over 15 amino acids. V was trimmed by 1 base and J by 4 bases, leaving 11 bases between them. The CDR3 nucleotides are TGTGCCAGCAGCTTAGAGGGGGACAATTACAATGAGCAGTTCTTC. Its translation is CASSLEGDNYNEQFF. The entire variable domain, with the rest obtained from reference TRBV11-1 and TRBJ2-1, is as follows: EAEVAQSPRYKITEKSQAVAFWCDPISGHATLYWYRQILGQGPELLVQFQDESVVDDSQLPKDRFSAERLKGVDSTLKIQPAELGDSAMYLCASSLEGDNYNEQFFGPGTRLTVL.

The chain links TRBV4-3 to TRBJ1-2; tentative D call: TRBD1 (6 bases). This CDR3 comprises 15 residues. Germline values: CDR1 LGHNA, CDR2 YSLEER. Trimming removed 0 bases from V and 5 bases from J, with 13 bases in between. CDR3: CASSQEEQGRYGYTF. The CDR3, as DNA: TGCGCCAGCAGCCAAGAAGAACAGGGTAGATATGGCTACACCTTC.

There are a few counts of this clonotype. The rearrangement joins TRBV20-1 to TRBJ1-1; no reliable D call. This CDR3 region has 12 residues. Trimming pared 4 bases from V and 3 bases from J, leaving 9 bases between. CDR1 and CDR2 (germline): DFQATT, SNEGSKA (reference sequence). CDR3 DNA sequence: TGCAGTGCTACCCCCCGGTACACTGAAGCTTTCTTT. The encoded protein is CSATPRYTEAFF.

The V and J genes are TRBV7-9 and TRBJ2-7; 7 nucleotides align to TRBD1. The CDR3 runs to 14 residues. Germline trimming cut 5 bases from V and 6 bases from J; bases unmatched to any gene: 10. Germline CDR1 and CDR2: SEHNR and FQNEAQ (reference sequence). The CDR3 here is CASSPRDSSSEQYF. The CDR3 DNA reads TGTGCCAGCAGCCCCCGGGACAGTTCGTCCGAGCAGTACTTC.